The 6 T cell receptor beta chains below were found in one sample sequenced in a study of T cells in Graves' hyperthyroidism and ophthalmopathy (dated by TCRdb to between 2018 and 2020). The library was generated by multiplex PCR. Sequenced on an Illumina HiSeq 2000. TCR beta CDR3 regions were amplified from RNA transcripts. A first-round RT-PCR of the TCR CDR3 used the HTBI primer set with the Qiagen OneStep RT-PCR kit. The public reads were reprocessed in TCRdb via fastp at Q25 and MiXCR, keeping in-frame beta chains. Rows matching on CDR3 protein sequence are summarized as one entry with the most common DNA and genes. The table for this sample lists hundreds of thousands of distinct CDR3 sequences; under 60% of them were counted only once. The top ten clonotypes cover approximately 8.2% of the sample. Sequencing was carried out using peripheral blood or thyroid tissue (not recorded which). The receptors shown here come from a woman under 30 with Graves' hyperthyroidism. Donor details come from another sample of the same person, matched by shared clones.

The rearrangement links TRBV7-9 to TRBJ1-1; D gene uncertain. V lost 1 base and J 4 bases, leaving 10 bases between the germline ends. Germline V lookup: CDR1 SEHNR, CDR2 FQNEAQ (reference sequence). The CDR3 runs 14 residues. The CDR3 sequence: CASSLGGDTTEAFF. The CDR3, as DNA: TGTGCCAGCAGCTTAGGCGGGGATACCACTGAAGCTTTCTTT.

This clonotype was recorded at least ten times. The chain is built from TRBV7-6 and TRBJ2-7, with D uncertain. Trimming took off 5 bases at V and 7 bases at J, with 12 bases between the two ends. This CDR3 has 12 residues. CDR1 and CDR2 from the germline V gene are SGHVS and FNYEAQ. CDR3 nucleotide sequence: TGTGCCAGCAGCGCCGGCGCCGGAGAGCAGTACTTC. Its protein is CASSAGAGEQYF.

Details on this clonotype: A junction end diverges from the germline sequence, so it may reflect a read error. CDR3 loop: CASSEVGRQGPWDTRELFF. CDR3 in DNA: TGTGCCAGCAGTGAAGTGGGGCGACAGGGACCATGGGACACCAGGGAGCTGTTTTTT. The chain employs TRBV2 and TRBJ2-2, with 7 bases that match TRBD1. The V gene's germline CDR1 is SNHLY and CDR2 FYNNEI. CDR3 length: 19 amino acids.

This clonotype was observed many times. In DNA form, the CDR3 reads TGTGCCAGCAGCATGGGACAGCCGCTGACTGAAGCTTTCTTT. It specifies CASSMGQPLTEAFF. The V call is TRBV9, the J call TRBJ1-1, with TRBD1 matching over 7 bases. Germline-derived CDR1 and CDR2 are SGDLS and YYNGEE. The CDR3 sequence is 14 residues long. V was clipped by 4 bases and J by 5 bases; unmatched bases: 8.

To note about this clonotype: A read error may account for a junction end that differs from germline. The rearrangement joins TRBV7-9 to TRBJ2-5; weak D call: TRBD1 (6 bases). The V gene's germline CDR1 is SEHNR and CDR2 FQNEAQ (reference sequence). The CDR3 spans 12 residues. DNA of the CDR3: TGTGCCAGCAGTTCAGGGGAAGAGACCCAGCACTTC. Translated, it gives CASSSGEETQHF.

The V and J genes are TRBV6-6 and TRBJ2-7; D tentatively reads TRBD1 or TRBD2 (5 bases each). V gave up 6 bases and J gave up 3 bases, with 15 bases separating them. Looked up from germline, CDR1 is MNHNY and CDR2 is SVGAGI (reference sequence). The length of the CDR3 is 14 residues. The CDR3 loop reads CASRRGSQGYEQYF. The CDR3, as DNA: TGTGCCAGCAGAAGAGGGAGTCAGGGCTACGAGCAGTACTTC.